This TCR beta chain was obtained from a study of blood T cell repertoires in COVID-19. Germline V gives CDR1 MNHEY, CDR2 SVGAGI. V trimming: 7 bases; J trimming: 5 bases; junction bases outside the gene matches: 8. The CDR3 has 14 amino acids. Measured with immunoSEQ multiplex PCR; TCRdb has only the in-frame clones, and not every one. Of about 400,000 clones listed, approximately 86% were seen once; the top ten hold under 8.5%. Material: peripheral blood. This TCR derives from a woman aged 55 to 70 with COVID-19, enrolled during active disease. The V gene is TRBV6-5, the J gene TRBJ1-2; 9 bases line up with TRBD1. This chain's CDR3 is CASIRDRDGYGYTF. The CDR3 DNA reads TGTGCCAGCATCCGGGACAGGGACGGGTATGGCTACACCTTC.